This T cell receptor beta chain was observed in a study of metastatic and nonmetastatic thyroid tumors. Not a single patient had been given any form of treatment at any point before undergoing thyroid surgery. Study results and limitations: Patients with malignant thyroid tumors reportedly had significantly higher TCR beta diversity than those with benign nodules, in blood and tumor.

This clone showed up many times. The antigen is undetermined. MiXCR reprocessed the PCR reads for TCRdb. The sample consists of 30,000 to 50,000 clones, about 20% of them appearing once. The specimen sequenced was tumor tissue. The TCR sequence derives from a female donor with papillary thyroid cancer or a benign thyroid nodule (not recorded which). Some clones in this sample may be carry-over from other donors' samples.

Here the CDR3 reads CASSQEWVRFSYNEQFF. The DNA for the CDR3 is TGTGCCAGCAGCCAAGAATGGGTTAGGTTCTCATACAATGAGCAGTTCTTC. The chain employs TRBV3-1 and TRBJ2-1, with no clear D. The CDR3 contains 17 residues. V lost 0 bases to trimming and J lost 4 bases, with 16 bases between them. Germline values: CDR1 LGHDT, CDR2 YNNKEL (reference sequence).